These T cell receptor beta chains were read from a single sample in a study of technical replicates of blood from several donors. The method was immunoSEQ multiplex PCR; TCRdb's version includes in-frame clones alone and lacks a portion of them. The sample records about 14,000 clones, roughly 80% being singletons. Sequenced material: PBMCs. Source of these receptors: a human donor in good health. Both conserved end residues are part of each CDR3. A D gene is named only where the DNA matches it firmly. Size tells how often a clone was seen (once, few, many) or the class of an expanded clone, and some rows leave it out.

abundance: NA
v_gene: TRBV18
j_gene: TRBJ2-7
d_gene: NA
CDR3aa: CASSPLGGSVQTSYEQYF
CDR3nt: TGTGCCAGCTCACCATTAGGCGGGTCAGTACAAACCTCCTACGAGCAGTACTTC

abundance: NA
v_gene: TRBV5-1
j_gene: TRBJ2-5
d_gene: TRBD1
CDR3aa: CASRGQGELETQYF
CDR3nt: TGCGCCAGCCGGGGACAGGGCGAGTTAGAGACCCAGTACTTC

abundance: NA
v_gene: TRBV7-2
j_gene: TRBJ2-5
d_gene: TRBD2
CDR3aa: CASSLSPASGETQYF
CDR3nt: TGTGCCAGCAGCTTAAGCCCGGCTAGCGGGGAGACCCAGTACTTC

abundance: NA
v_gene: TRBV6-5
j_gene: TRBJ1-4
d_gene: NA
CDR3aa: CASSTDTNSVKLFF
CDR3nt: TGTGCCAGCAGCACCGACACAAACTCCGTAAAACTGTTTTTT

abundance: NA
v_gene: TRBV10-2
j_gene: TRBJ2-1
d_gene: TRBD2
CDR3aa: CASRVSGNNEQFF
CDR3nt: TGCGCCAGCAGGGTTAGCGGGAACAATGAGCAGTTCTTC

abundance: NA
v_gene: TRBV6-5
j_gene: TRBJ2-3
d_gene: NA
CDR3aa: CASSRDFLTQYF
CDR3nt: TGTGCCAGCAGCCGGGACTTCTTAACGCAGTATTTT

abundance: NA
v_gene: TRBV2
j_gene: TRBJ2-1
d_gene: TRBD2
CDR3aa: CASSEFGTSGSNEQFF
CDR3nt: TGTGCCAGCAGCGAATTTGGGACTAGCGGGAGTAATGAGCAGTTCTTC

abundance: NA
v_gene: TRBV30
j_gene: TRBJ2-2
d_gene: TRBD2
CDR3aa: CAWSVGLANTGELFF
CDR3nt: TGTGCCTGGAGTGTAGGACTAGCAAACACCGGGGAGCTGTTTTTT

abundance: NA
v_gene: TRBV28
j_gene: TRBJ2-2
d_gene: TRBD1
CDR3aa: CASRRTGGVVGELFF
CDR3nt: TGTGCCAGCAGAAGGACAGGGGGAGTTGTCGGGGAGCTGTTTTTT

abundance: NA
v_gene: TRBV5-6
j_gene: TRBJ1-4
d_gene: TRBD1
CDR3aa: CASSWRGQSVANEKLFF
CDR3nt: TGTGCCAGCAGCTGGAGGGGGCAATCGGTTGCTAATGAAAAACTGTTTTTT

abundance: NA
v_gene: TRBV2
j_gene: TRBJ1-5
d_gene: NA
CDR3aa: CASSPVGGLGQPQHF
CDR3nt: TGTGCCAGCAGCCCGGTGGGGGGGCTGGGACAGCCCCAGCATTTT

abundance: NA
v_gene: TRBV6-4
j_gene: TRBJ2-1
d_gene: NA
CDR3aa: CASSDFGSEQFF
CDR3nt: TGTGCCAGCAGTGACTTCGGGTCGGAGCAGTTCTTC

abundance: NA
v_gene: TRBV27
j_gene: TRBJ2-7
d_gene: TRBD1
CDR3aa: CASSLSTGALYEQYF
CDR3nt: TGTGCCAGCAGTTTATCGACAGGGGCTCTCTACGAGCAGTACTTC

abundance: NA
v_gene: TRBV27
j_gene: TRBJ1-5
d_gene: NA
CDR3aa: CASSLGPLSPQHF
CDR3nt: TGTGCCAGCAGTTTGGGGCCCCTTTCGCCCCAGCATTTT

abundance: NA
v_gene: TRBV19
j_gene: TRBJ2-2
d_gene: TRBD1
CDR3aa: CASSILSGGKRELFF
CDR3nt: TGTGCCAGTAGTATTTTGTCAGGGGGTAAAAGGGAGCTGTTTTTT

abundance: NA
v_gene: TRBV5-5
j_gene: TRBJ1-4
d_gene: TRBD1
CDR3aa: CASSFAGTGEEKLFF
CDR3nt: TGTGCCAGCAGCTTTGCCGGGACAGGGGAAGAAAAACTGTTTTTT

abundance: NA
v_gene: TRBV6-4
j_gene: TRBJ2-2
d_gene: TRBD2
CDR3aa: CASSEAGEAGELFF
CDR3nt: TGTGCCAGCAGCGAAGCGGGAGAGGCCGGGGAGCTGTTTTTT

abundance: NA
v_gene: TRBV7-6
j_gene: TRBJ2-3
d_gene: NA
CDR3aa: CASSLAQGGSSTDTQYF
CDR3nt: TGTGCCAGCAGCTTAGCTCAGGGAGGCTCTAGCACAGATACGCAGTATTTT

abundance: NA
v_gene: TRBV15
j_gene: TRBJ2-1
d_gene: TRBD2
CDR3aa: CATSRSRTSGNNEQFF
CDR3nt: TGTGCCACCAGCAGATCACGGACTAGCGGGAACAATGAGCAGTTCTTC

abundance: NA
v_gene: TRBV5-6
j_gene: TRBJ2-3
d_gene: TRBD1
CDR3aa: CASSPGQGLGYF
CDR3nt: TGTGCCAGCAGCCCGGGACAGGGGTTGGGGTATTTT

abundance: once
v_gene: TRBV5-1
j_gene: TRBJ2-5
d_gene: NA
CDR3aa: CASSLGQQETQYF
CDR3nt: TGCGCCAGCAGCTTGGGACAGCAAGAGACCCAGTACTTC

abundance: NA
v_gene: TRBV2
j_gene: TRBJ2-7
d_gene: TRBD2
CDR3aa: CASRGGSRGLASLEQYF
CDR3nt: TGTGCCAGCAGGGGAGGGTCCCGGGGACTAGCGTCCCTCGAGCAGTACTTC

abundance: NA
v_gene: TRBV7-6
j_gene: TRBJ1-3
d_gene: TRBD1
CDR3aa: CASSLVDRASGNTIYF
CDR3nt: TGTGCCAGCAGCTTAGTTGACAGGGCCTCTGGAAACACCATATATTTT

abundance: once
v_gene: TRBV6-5
j_gene: TRBJ2-1
d_gene: TRBD1
CDR3aa: CASSPTGGSYNEQFF
CDR3nt: TGTGCCAGCAGCCCGACAGGGGGATCCTACAATGAGCAGTTCTTC

abundance: NA
v_gene: TRBV25-1
j_gene: TRBJ2-1
d_gene: TRBD2
CDR3aa: CASGLAASYNEQFF
CDR3nt: TGTGCCAGTGGGCTAGCGGCTTCCTACAATGAGCAGTTCTTC

abundance: NA
v_gene: TRBV7-6
j_gene: TRBJ2-1
d_gene: TRBD2
CDR3aa: CASSLLGGAYNEQFF
CDR3nt: TGTGCCAGCAGCTTACTGGGGGGGGCCTACAATGAGCAGTTCTTC

abundance: NA
v_gene: TRBV6-5
j_gene: TRBJ2-3
d_gene: NA
CDR3aa: CASSLGGPYTDTQYF
CDR3nt: TGTGCCAGCAGTTTGGGCGGGCCTTACACAGATACGCAGTATTTT

abundance: NA
v_gene: TRBV10-3
j_gene: TRBJ2-7
d_gene: NA
CDR3aa: CAISTASRGTYEQYF
CDR3nt: TGTGCCATCAGTACAGCGTCTCGGGGTACCTACGAGCAGTACTTC

abundance: once
v_gene: TRBV5-1
j_gene: TRBJ1-1
d_gene: NA
CDR3aa: CASRATDNTEAFF
CDR3nt: TGCGCCAGCAGAGCGACCGACAACACTGAAGCTTTCTTT

abundance: NA
v_gene: TRBV2
j_gene: TRBJ2-7
d_gene: TRBD2
CDR3aa: CASEPGLEDEQYF
CDR3nt: TGTGCCAGTGAACCGGGACTAGAGGACGAGCAGTACTTC

abundance: NA
v_gene: TRBV7-7
j_gene: TRBJ2-7
d_gene: NA
CDR3aa: CASSLDSGSYEQYF
CDR3nt: TGTGCCAGCAGCTTAGACTCTGGTTCCTACGAGCAGTACTTC

abundance: few
v_gene: TRBV28
j_gene: TRBJ2-1
d_gene: TRBD2
CDR3aa: CASSFWTSGGSYNEQFF
CDR3nt: TGTGCCAGCAGTTTTTGGACTAGCGGAGGCTCCTACAATGAGCAGTTCTTC

abundance: NA
v_gene: TRBV7-3
j_gene: TRBJ2-5
d_gene: NA
CDR3aa: CASSLMEGAKVGETQYF
CDR3nt: TGTGCCAGCAGCTTAATGGAGGGGGCGAAGGTCGGAGAGACCCAGTACTTC

abundance: NA
v_gene: TRBV5-4
j_gene: TRBJ2-2
d_gene: NA
CDR3aa: CASRTGKNTGELFF
CDR3nt: TGTGCCAGCAGAACCGGGAAGAACACCGGGGAGCTGTTTTTT

abundance: NA
v_gene: TRBV7-8
j_gene: TRBJ2-3
d_gene: TRBD1
CDR3aa: CASSLAEAGGADTQYF
CDR3nt: TGTGCCAGCAGCTTAGCGGAGGCAGGGGGCGCAGATACGCAGTATTTT

abundance: NA
v_gene: TRBV19
j_gene: TRBJ1-2
d_gene: TRBD1
CDR3aa: CASSIPQGAGGYTF
CDR3nt: TGTGCCAGTAGTATTCCACAGGGGGCCGGTGGCTACACCTTC

abundance: NA
v_gene: TRBV6-5
j_gene: TRBJ1-1
d_gene: NA
CDR3aa: CASSYSIRGGTEAFF
CDR3nt: TGTGCCAGCAGTTACTCGATCCGGGGGGGCACTGAAGCTTTCTTT

abundance: NA
v_gene: TRBV19
j_gene: TRBJ1-1
d_gene: TRBD1
CDR3aa: CASSSSTGAGTEAFF
CDR3nt: TGTGCCAGTAGTTCATCGACAGGGGCGGGCACTGAAGCTTTCTTT

abundance: NA
v_gene: TRBV7-7
j_gene: TRBJ2-2
d_gene: NA
CDR3aa: CASSRGGTNTGELFF
CDR3nt: TGTGCCAGCAGCCGAGGCGGCACGAACACCGGGGAGCTGTTTTTT

abundance: NA
v_gene: TRBV2
j_gene: TRBJ1-1
d_gene: NA
CDR3aa: CASSDGGFWDTEAFF
CDR3nt: TGTGCCAGCAGTGACGGGGGATTCTGGGACACTGAAGCTTTCTTT

abundance: NA
v_gene: TRBV4-1
j_gene: TRBJ1-3
d_gene: NA
CDR3aa: CASSQEEYSGNTIYF
CDR3nt: TGCGCCAGCAGCCAAGAAGAGTACTCTGGAAACACCATATATTTT

abundance: once
v_gene: TRBV4-1
j_gene: TRBJ2-5
d_gene: NA
CDR3aa: CASSPGHSQETQYF
CDR3nt: TGCGCCAGCAGCCCCGGACATTCCCAAGAGACCCAGTACTTC

abundance: few
v_gene: TRBV4-1
j_gene: TRBJ2-1
d_gene: TRBD2
CDR3aa: CASSQVVLAGGGEQFF
CDR3nt: TGCGCCAGCAGCCAAGTAGTCCTAGCGGGAGGGGGTGAGCAGTTCTTC

abundance: NA
v_gene: TRBV4-2
j_gene: TRBJ2-2
d_gene: TRBD2
CDR3aa: CASSFGGELTGELFF
CDR3nt: TGTGCCAGCAGCTTCGGGGGGGAATTAACCGGGGAGCTGTTTTTT

abundance: few
v_gene: TRBV19
j_gene: TRBJ1-2
d_gene: TRBD1
CDR3aa: CASRRQGLDYGYTF
CDR3nt: TGTGCCAGTAGGCGACAGGGGCTAGACTATGGCTACACCTTC

abundance: NA
v_gene: TRBV4-1
j_gene: TRBJ2-3
d_gene: NA
CDR3aa: CASSQGTLGTDTQYF
CDR3nt: TGCGCCAGCAGCCAAGGGACTTTAGGTACAGATACGCAGTATTTT

abundance: once
v_gene: TRBV6-4
j_gene: TRBJ2-1
d_gene: TRBD2
CDR3aa: CASSDSSGSYNEQFF
CDR3nt: TGTGCCAGCAGTGACTCTAGCGGGAGCTACAATGAGCAGTTCTTC

abundance: NA
v_gene: TRBV5-6
j_gene: TRBJ2-5
d_gene: NA
CDR3aa: CASSLGRMGAETQYF
CDR3nt: TGTGCCAGCAGCTTAGGTCGGATGGGGGCAGAGACCCAGTACTTC

abundance: few
v_gene: TRBV2
j_gene: TRBJ2-1
d_gene: TRBD2
CDR3aa: CASIPGTTHDQQFF
CDR3nt: TGTGCCAGCATTCCCGGGACTACACACGATCAGCAGTTCTTC

abundance: NA
v_gene: TRBV19
j_gene: TRBJ1-1
d_gene: TRBD1
CDR3aa: CASKTDRWAEAFF
CDR3nt: TGTGCCAGTAAAACGGACAGGTGGGCTGAAGCTTTCTTT

abundance: NA
v_gene: TRBV30
j_gene: TRBJ2-5
d_gene: NA
CDR3aa: CAWSVSEETQYF
CDR3nt: TGTGCCTGGAGTGTATCCGAAGAGACCCAGTACTTC

abundance: NA
v_gene: TRBV2
j_gene: TRBJ2-7
d_gene: NA
CDR3aa: CASSARGFSYEQYF
CDR3nt: TGTGCCAGCAGTGCCCGCGGTTTCTCCTACGAGCAGTACTTC

abundance: NA
v_gene: TRBV25-1
j_gene: TRBJ2-1
d_gene: NA
CDR3aa: CASSIRKGPGEYNEQFF
CDR3nt: TGTGCCAGCAGTATACGTAAGGGGCCAGGGGAGTACAATGAGCAGTTCTTC